This is a list of T cell receptor beta chains from one sample in a study of vaccination and CD4 T cells after COVID-19. Their recognized antigens are unknown. TCRdb fed the PCR reads into MiXCR, producing one record per CDR3 protein. The sample has around 15,000 distinct CDR3 sequences; around 74% are singletons. Sequences were obtained from CD4+ T cells from blood, cultured in vitro. The receptors were gathered from a human donor who had recovered from COVID-19. The conserved cysteine and the conserved F or W are not part of the CDR3 here. The order of the fields is CDR3 length, J gene, V gene, D gene, CDR3 protein. D genes are given only for firm matches.

15,TRBJ1-2,TRBV7-9,-,ASSPSLGTDSNYGYT
13,TRBJ1-2,TRBV20-1,-,SAREISGINYGYT
13,TRBJ2-1,TRBV6-1,TRBD2,ASSAGLGGLAEQF
13,TRBJ2-7,TRBV28,TRBD1,ASSILGGGSYEQY
13,TRBJ2-2,TRBV7-2,-,ASSRGLLDTGELF
14,TRBJ1-5,TRBV7-9,-,ASSLGTGRSNQPQH
13,TRBJ1-1,TRBV28,-,ASSTGGSGNTEAF
13,TRBJ1-1,TRBV19,-,ASSIDRGLNTEAF
14,TRBJ1-1,TRBV7-2,TRBD1,ASSPRTGSLNTEAF
12,TRBJ1-1,TRBV28,TRBD1,ASSTGGAGTEAF
17,TRBJ2-7,TRBV21-1,-,ASSNPYGQGQKSSYEQY
10,TRBJ2-7,TRBV20-1,-,SARAAPDEQY
10,TRBJ2-7,TRBV7-8,-,ASSHGVREQY
13,TRBJ2-5,TRBV7-2,TRBD2,ASSLDSSGQETQY
12,TRBJ2-1,TRBV20-1,-,SARTMSSYNEQF
12,TRBJ2-5,TRBV24-1,-,ATSDPGGGETQY
12,TRBJ1-2,TRBV19,-,APTREGPFQGYT
13,TRBJ2-3,TRBV24-1,-,ATSDSAGTGGTQY
13,TRBJ1-2,TRBV18,-,ASSPRRTETEGYT
12,TRBJ1-2,TRBV6-1,-,ASSEDPNREHYT
16,TRBJ1-5,TRBV20-1,-,SARDLVGGRDSNQPQH
14,TRBJ2-7,TRBV6-2/TRBV6-3,TRBD2,ASRPHQLAGEHTEY
13,TRBJ2-1,TRBV7-2,TRBD1,ASSLLGQEYNEQF
12,TRBJ2-4,TRBV20-1,TRBD2,SARFGLAGYIQY
12,TRBJ1-5,TRBV9,-,ASSARGAGQPQH
13,TRBJ1-1,TRBV11-2,TRBD1,ASGGTGGMNTEAF
14,TRBJ2-2,TRBV28,TRBD2,ASSSAASGSTGELF
12,TRBJ2-2,TRBV6-1,-,AGRHSGDTGELF
14,TRBJ2-4,TRBV6-5,-,ASSYSGGVAKNIQY
14,TRBJ1-6,TRBV20-1,TRBD1,SASPQGSWLNSPLH
17,TRBJ2-2,TRBV6-2/TRBV6-3,TRBD2,ASSYGLAGAYVNTGELF
15,TRBJ2-7,TRBV7-2,TRBD2,ASSTRTSGRLGHEQY
13,TRBJ1-2,TRBV20-1,TRBD1,SARPGGQGNYGYT
11,TRBJ2-2,TRBV2,-,ASFRDLGRELF
12,TRBJ2-3,TRBV7-3,-,ASSLMWGTDTQY
13,TRBJ1-2,TRBV6-1,TRBD1,ASSSPRQGNYGYT
10,TRBJ2-7,TRBV11-2,TRBD1,ASSRQGYEQY
10,TRBJ1-5,TRBV24-1,-,ATSDTGQPQH
13,TRBJ2-1,TRBV27,-,ASGLLGSSYNEQF
13,TRBJ2-7,TRBV6-2/TRBV6-3,-,ASGRGLRSSYEQY